Shown below are 9 T cell receptor beta chains from a single sample sequenced in a study of early T cells in non-severe SARS-CoV-2 infection. TCRdb ran MiXCR on the 5' RACE reads and lists one entry per CDR3 protein. This table has some 73,000 distinct CDR3 sequences, approximately 12% appearing once. The source material was whole blood. Receptors originate from an adult who was a healthcare worker with PCR-confirmed SARS-CoV-2 infection or an uninfected control (not recorded which).

This clonotype showed up many times. The chain couples TRBV5-1 to TRBJ2-7; 9 positions agree with TRBD2. This CDR3 region has 16 residues. The V and J ends lost 0 bases and 2 bases, in that order; junction bases with no gene match: 6. The germline V gene has CDR1 SGHRS and CDR2 YFSETQ. This chain's CDR3 is CASSLGPAGGPYEQYF. Here the CDR3 DNA reads TGCGCCAGCAGCTTGGGGCCAGCGGGAGGACCCTACGAGCAGTACTTC.

The J gene is TRBJ1-5, the V gene TRBV28; D gene uncertain. This CDR3 is 16 amino acids long. With 6 bases removed from V and 6 bases from J, the gap between germline ends came to 21 bases. Looked up from germline, CDR1 is MDHEN and CDR2 is SYDVKM. The DNA of the CDR3 is TGTGCCAGCAGCTTCCCCCTAAGGGCTGGCAGTCAGCCCCAGCATTTT. It is translated as CASSFPLRAGSQPQHF.

This clonotype has only a few counts. The rearrangement links TRBV30 to TRBJ2-1, with TRBD2 identical over 7 bases. Germline V gene data show CDR1 as GTSNPN and CDR2 as SVGIG (reference sequence). The V gene end was trimmed by 1 base and the J gene end by 3 bases; junction bases not matched to a gene: 3. CDR3 size: 14 residues. The CDR3 region is CAWSGASGYNEQFF. DNA for the CDR3: TGTGCCTGGAGTGGTGCTAGCGGCTACAATGAGCAGTTCTTC.

This clonotype was seen a handful of times. This chain joins TRBV11-2 and TRBJ1-3; no firm D call. The germline CDR1 and CDR2 sequences are SGHAT and FQNNGV. Trimming removed 2 bases from V and 0 bases from J, with 5 bases in between. The CDR3 extends over 14 amino acids. The CDR3 region is CASSLMGSGNTIYF. CDR3 bases: TGTGCCAGCAGCTTAATGGGCTCTGGAAACACCATATATTTT.

V gene TRBV15 combines with J gene TRBJ2-3; D is perhaps TRBD1 (6 bases). V lost 0 bases to trimming and J lost 7 bases, with 8 bases between them. The CDR3 is 13 amino acids. Germline assignment: CDR1 LNHNV and CDR2 YYDKDF (reference sequence). CDR3 residues: CATSRDRGHTQYF. CDR3 DNA sequence: TGTGCCACCAGCAGAGACAGGGGCCATACGCAGTATTTT.

This clonotype was detected a few times. The rearrangement joins TRBV5-1 to TRBJ2-3, with TRBD2 identical over 14 bases. Unmatched junction bases numbered 5, after V lost 4 bases and J lost 4 bases. Germline CDR1 and CDR2: SGHRS and YFSETQ. CDR3 length equals 16 residues. CDR3: CASSRGLAGEPDTQYF. Written as DNA, the CDR3 is TGCGCCAGCAGCAGGGGACTAGCGGGGGAACCAGATACGCAGTATTTT. The full variable domain, completed using reference TRBV5-1 and TRBJ2-3, is KAGVTQTPRYLIKTRGQQVTLSCSPISGHRSVSWYQQTPGQGLQFLFEYFSETQRNKGNFPGRFSGRQFSNSRSEMNVSTLELGDSALYLCASSRGLAGEPDTQYFGPGTRLTVL.

This clonotype has only a few counts. This chain links TRBV7-6 with TRBJ2-7; TRBD2 aligns across 9 bases. Germline V gene lookup returns CDR1 SGHVS and CDR2 FNYEAQ. This CDR3 is 17 amino acids long. The junction had 9 bases not matched to a gene; V was cut back by 1 base and J by 2 bases. This CDR3 is CASSLEEAGGPTYEQYF. The CDR3 coding sequence is TGTGCCAGCAGCTTAGAGGAGGCGGGAGGGCCCACCTACGAGCAGTACTTC.

In this sample, this clonotype turned up many times. The chain carries TRBV6-2 or TRBV6-3 and TRBJ2-5; no reliable D call. The CDR3 contains 12 residues. Trimming took off 0 bases at V and 5 bases at J, with 4 bases between the two ends. In germline, CDR1 is MNHEY, CDR2 SVGEGT. CDR3 sequence: CASSYSWETQYF. In nucleotides, the CDR3 is TGTGCCAGCAGTTACTCCTGGGAGACCCAGTACTTC.

This clonotype came up many times. V and J are TRBV6-6 and TRBJ1-5; D is unclear. The CDR3 is 14 residues long. Trimming removed 5 bases from V and 2 bases from J, with 10 bases in between. Per germline, CDR1 MNHNY and CDR2 SVGAGI (reference sequence). In DNA, the CDR3 is TGTGCCAGCAGTCCAGGCTGGGGCAATCAGCCCCAGCATTTT. Protein: CASSPGWGNQPQHF.